The entry below gives a single T cell receptor (beta chain) sequence along with its context. Its specificity is unknown. The data belong to a study of regulatory T cells in long-lasting Graves disease. Study-level points and caveats: Those with persistent disease had in common more public clonotypes (about 3,000) than new patients (approximately 1,000). Lower TCR diversity characterized persistent Graves' patients relative to newly diagnosed patients.

Arm-PCR of CDR3 regions with iRepertoire HTBI primers generated TCR beta libraries. TCRdb called the multiplex PCR reads again in MiXCR, with one record for every CDR3 protein. The sample comprises 400,000 to 450,000 distinct CDR3 sequences, 20% to 30% of which are singletons, and roughly 26% rests with the top ten. V gave up 5 bases and J gave up 2 bases, with 15 bases separating them. The CDR3 runs to 15 residues. The germline V gene encodes CDR1 MNHNS and CDR2 SASEGT. This sample's time point: persistent/refractory GD, antithyroid drugs over 5 years with positive TRAb. PBMC-derived RNA was used for the TCR library.

The rearrangement joins TRBV6-1 to TRBJ1-2, with D maybe TRBD1 (5 bases). The receptor comes from a female donor with Graves disease. The sequencing used peripheral blood mononuclear cells (PBMCs), collected when the disease was refractory, from a patient treated with antithyroid drugs. The CDR3 coding sequence is TGTGCCAGCAGTCCCCTAACAGGTTGGAACTATGGCTACACCTTC. Protein sequence: CASSPLTGWNYGYTF.